The 27 T cell receptor beta chains listed next were all sequenced from one sample in a study of molecular identifiers for immune sequencing clone quantification. TCRdb processed the PCR reads anew with MiXCR; each CDR3 protein has one entry. The profile shows more than 550,000 distinct CDR3 sequences, around 25% of them singletons. Sample: naive CD8+ T cells from blood, with Jurkat cell RNA spiked in. The subset denotes: FACS-sorted CD8+CD4-CCR7+CD45RA+ naive T cells. The receptors shown here come from a human donor in good health. Some libraries in this study had Jurkat cell RNA spiked in.

The chain carries TRBV4-3 and TRBJ2-5; 8 bases are shared with TRBD2. This CDR3 is 17 amino acids long. Germline values: CDR1 LGHNA, CDR2 YSLEER. Losses at the gene ends were 4 bases for V and 4 bases for J; bases not matched to a gene: 14. CDR3: CASSPYGGSGNRETQYF. CDR3 DNA: TGCGCCAGCAGCCCCTATGGTGGTAGCGGGAATCGAGAGACCCAGTACTTC.

This clonotype has ten or more counts. V gene TRBV7-2 combines with J gene TRBJ1-1; D call uncertain. The germline V gene has CDR1 SGHTA and CDR2 FQGNSA. Trimming took 4 bases from V and 1 from J, leaving 10 bases between them. This CDR3 contains 14 residues. The CDR3 reads CASSYLTENTEAFF. The CDR3 DNA reads TGTGCCAGCAGCTATCTGACGGAGAACACTGAAGCTTTCTTT. The full variable domain, rest sourced from reference TRBV7-2 and TRBJ1-1, is GAGVSQSPSNKVTEKGKDVELRCDPISGHTALYWYRQSLGQGLEFLIYFQGNSAPDKSGLPSDRFSAERTGGSVSTLTIQRTQQEDSAVYLCASSYLTENTEAFFGQGTRLTVV.

This clonotype was seen repeatedly, ten times or more. The chain is built from TRBV6-5 and TRBJ1-5, with D tentatively TRBD1 (5 bases). This CDR3 comprises 15 residues. Looked up from germline, CDR1 is MNHEY and CDR2 is SVGAGI. V lost 5 bases and J 6 bases, leaving 17 bases between the germline ends. The CDR3, as DNA: TGTGCCAGCAGTCCGACCAGGGTCGGGGGTCAGCCCCAGCATTTT. Protein sequence: CASSPTRVGGQPQHF.

The genes are TRBV19 and TRBJ1-3; D remains unclear. Trimming removed 3 bases from V and 2 bases from J, with 11 bases in between. CDR3 length: 15 residues. Germline CDR1 and CDR2: LNHDA and SQIVND (reference sequence). The CDR3 bases are TGTGCCAGTAGTATCGGACGCCGCCCTGGAAACACCATATATTTT. Amino acids: CASSIGRRPGNTIYF.

V and J are TRBV11-2 and TRBJ2-5, with 11 bases identical to TRBD1. The CDR3 runs to 15 residues. Germline-derived CDR1 and CDR2 are SGHAT and FQNNGV. Trimming took 3 bases from V and 1 from J; bases not matched to a gene: 1. Here the CDR3 DNA reads TGTGCCAGCAGCTTGGGGACAGGGGGCCAAGAGACCCAGTACTTC. This codes for CASSLGTGGQETQYF.

Notes on this clonotype: A much bigger clone sits one base away, suggesting this may be a read error. This chain joins TRBV7-2 and TRBJ1-3; unclear D gene. Germline V gene lookup returns CDR1 SGHTA and CDR2 FQGNSA. This CDR3 is 14 amino acids long. The CDR3 DNA is TGTGCCAGCAGTTACTACACCTCTGGAAACGCCATATATTTT. Translating gives CASSYYTSGNAIYF.

The sample holds a few counts of this clonotype. This chain uses TRBV9 with TRBJ2-2; 7 bases match TRBD1. Germline trimming cut 3 bases from V and 7 bases from J; bases unmatched to any gene: 9. The CDR3 totals 15 residues. Germline values: CDR1 SGDLS, CDR2 YYNGEE. The CDR3 protein is CASSADRTFNGELFF. In DNA form, the CDR3 reads TGTGCCAGCAGCGCGGACAGGACCTTTAACGGGGAGCTGTTTTTT.

This clonotype was picked up many times. The V and J genes are TRBV7-6 and TRBJ1-1, with TRBD1 as a possible D gene (6 bases). Germline V gives CDR1 SGHVS, CDR2 FNYEAQ. CDR3 length equals 14 residues. V gave up 5 bases and J gave up 3 bases, with 13 bases separating them. This chain's CDR3 is CASSTLAGDTEAFF. CDR3 DNA: TGTGCCAGCAGCACCCTCGCAGGGGACACTGAAGCTTTCTTT.

The chain joins TRBV27 to TRBJ2-7; 12 bases are a match to TRBD2. The germline V gene has CDR1 MNHEY and CDR2 SMNVEV (reference sequence). J gave up 5 bases and V 5 bases, and 13 bases lay outside the gene matches. The length of the CDR3 is 17 residues. DNA for the CDR3: TGTGCCAGCAGTCCATGGGCGGGGGCTAGCGGGAGGGACGAGCAGTACTTC. Residues: CASSPWAGASGRDEQYF.

The chain is built from TRBV6-6 and TRBJ2-7, with 7 bases lining up with TRBD1. Germline values: CDR1 MNHNY, CDR2 SVGAGI (reference sequence). V lost 6 bases and J lost 3; bases outside the gene matches: 11. The CDR3 spans 15 residues. The CDR3 reads CASSPRDSSIYEQYF. DNA of the CDR3: TGTGCCAGCAGCCCACGGGACAGCTCCATCTACGAGCAGTACTTC.

The sample holds many counts of this clonotype. This sequence joins TRBV21-1 and TRBJ2-3; TRBD1, the D gene given by the table, was not confirmed from the DNA. TRBV21-1 is given as a pseudogene. This CDR3 region has 14 residues. The CDR3 reads CASNRVGGSYTQYF. CDR3 DNA: TGTGCCAGCAACCGCGTCGGGGGTTCCTATACGCAGTATTTT.

On this clonotype itself: One end of the junction fails to match germline, which may point to a read error. The chain is built from TRBV7-2 and TRBJ2-7; 8 nucleotides align to TRBD2. This CDR3 has 14 residues. From germline, CDR1 is SGHTA and CDR2 FQGNSA. The DNA of the CDR3 is TGTGCCGGCAGCCCTAGCGGGTCGACCTACGAGCAGTACTTC. Translation: CAGSPSGSTYEQYF.

Regarding this clonotype: A much larger clone sits a single nucleotide away, making a read error possible. The chain links TRBV5-1 to TRBJ2-3; D unclear. The CDR3 consists of 16 residues. The ends were cut back, 3 bases at V and 2 bases at J, with 16 bases in the middle. CDR1 and CDR2 (germline): SGHRS, YFSETQ. Written as DNA, the CDR3 is TGCGCCAGCAGCTCTGACTCCAGCCGATCCACAGATACGCAGTATTTT. Its translation is CASSSDSSRSTDTQYF.

About this clonotype: This may come from a read error, since a much larger clone is one base off. The conserved closing phenylalanine or tryptophan is absent in this CDR3, likely reflecting a read error. V gene TRBV5-5 combines with J gene TRBJ2-3, with D tentatively TRBD1 (6 bases). The V gene's germline CDR1 is SGHKS and CDR2 YYEKEE (reference sequence). The V end was cut by 4 bases, the J end by 4 bases, with 16 bases between. This CDR3 contains 15 residues. As DNA, the CDR3 is TGTGCCAGCAGCGCCGCTCCACAGGGTGCAGATACGCAGTATCTT. Protein sequence: CASSAAPQGADTQYL.

This clonotype has a count of ten or more. The CDR3 sequence is CASRPLRELNTEAFF. The CDR3 DNA is TGTGCCAGCAGACCCCTACGGGAATTGAACACTGAAGCTTTCTTT. The V gene is TRBV28, the J gene TRBJ1-1; D remains unclear. The CDR3 loop spans 15 amino acids. CDR1 and CDR2 from the germline V gene are MDHEN and SYDVKM. Trimming removed 6 bases at V and 0 bases at J, with 14 bases between. Looking up the rest from reference TRBV28 and TRBJ1-1 gives the full variable domain: DVKVTQSSRYLVKRTGEKVFLECVQDMDHENMFWYRQDPGLGLRLIYFSYDVKMKEKGDIPEGYSVSREKKERFSLILESASTNQTSMYLCASRPLRELNTEAFFGQGTRLTVV.

This clonotype was detected many times. The V call is TRBV4-3, the J call TRBJ1-5; no clear D gene. Germline V gives CDR1 LGHNA, CDR2 YSLEER. The CDR3 sequence is 15 residues long. The V end lost 0 bases, the J end lost 4 bases, and 10 bases lay between the germline ends. The chain's CDR3 is CASSQEWRGNQPQHF. CDR3 in DNA: TGCGCCAGCAGCCAAGAGTGGCGGGGTAATCAGCCCCAGCATTTT.

There are a few counts of this clonotype. The chain recombines TRBV19 with TRBJ2-7, with 7 bases lining up with TRBD1. Per the germline V gene, CDR1 is LNHDA and CDR2 is SQIVND (reference sequence). The CDR3 loop spans 15 amino acids. The V gene end was trimmed by 0 bases and the J gene end by 0 bases; junction bases not matched to a gene: 2. CDR3 in amino acids: CASSIEGDSSYEQYF. As DNA, the CDR3 is TGTGCCAGTAGTATAGAGGGGGACAGCTCCTACGAGCAGTACTTC.

This clonotype was counted many times. The chain links TRBV7-2 to TRBJ2-3; D gene ambiguous. Per germline, CDR1 SGHTA and CDR2 FQGNSA. CDR3 length: 15 residues. The germline V and J ends were trimmed by 1 base and 0 bases, with 8 bases remaining between them. The CDR3 here is CASSLGQMSTDTQYF. The DNA for the CDR3 is TGTGCCAGCAGCTTAGGCCAGATGAGCACAGATACGCAGTATTTT.

The chain combines TRBV5-1 with TRBJ2-7, with a possible D match to TRBD2 (6 bases). CDR3 length equals 15 residues. Trimming removed 4 bases from V and 4 bases from J, with 18 bases in between. The germline CDR1 and CDR2 sequences are SGHRS and YFSETQ. CDR3: CASSLGWGERYEQYF. CDR3 DNA: TGCGCCAGCAGCCTTGGATGGGGGGAACGGTACGAGCAGTACTTC. Supplemented by reference TRBV5-1 and TRBJ2-7, the full variable domain reads KAGVTQTPRYLIKTRGQQVTLSCSPISGHRSVSWYQQTPGQGLQFLFEYFSETQRNKGNFPGRFSGRQFSNSRSEMNVSTLELGDSALYLCASSLGWGERYEQYFGPGTRLTVT.

The gene calls are TRBV27 and TRBJ2-7, with 9 bases that match TRBD2. CDR1 MNHEY and CDR2 SMNVEV come from the germline V gene (reference sequence). The junction had 8 bases not matched to a gene; V was cut back by 7 bases and J by 7 bases. The CDR3 totals 13 residues. The CDR3 here is CASTNRLAGEQYF. The DNA for the CDR3 is TGTGCCAGCACCAATAGGCTAGCGGGAGAGCAGTACTTC.

The chain is built from TRBV2 and TRBJ2-5; 8 nucleotides agree with TRBD2. Trimming removed 4 bases from V and 5 bases from J; junction bases left unmatched: 18. CDR1 SNHLY and CDR2 FYNNEI come from the germline V gene. The CDR3 consists of 18 residues. The CDR3 bases are TGTGCCAGCAGTGGAGCCCACCCCTGGGCGGGAGGATTGGAGACCCAGTACTTC. It yields the protein CASSGAHPWAGGLETQYF. The complete variable domain, with remaining parts taken from reference TRBV2 and TRBJ2-5, reads EPEVTQTPSHQVTQMGQEVILRCVPISNHLYFYWYRQILGQKVEFLVSFYNNEISEKSEIFDDQFSVERPDGSNFTLKIRSTKLEDSAMYFCASSGAHPWAGGLETQYFGPGTRLLVL.

With regard to this clonotype: One junction end does not reproduce the germline sequence, and a read error may be involved. V usage is TRBV27 and J usage is TRBJ1-6, with 8 positions matching TRBD1. Looked up from germline, CDR1 is MNHEY and CDR2 is SMNVEV (reference sequence). CDR3 length equals 15 residues. DNA of the CDR3: TGTGCCAGCAGGACAGGGGTGACCTATGATTCACCCCTCCACTTT. This translates into CASRTGVTYDSPLHF.

There are a few counts of this clonotype. The chain has TRBV5-1 and TRBJ1-1; 7 nucleotides line up with TRBD1. With 7 bases clipped from V and 5 bases from J, the junction kept 20 bases outside the gene matches. The germline CDR1 and CDR2 sequences are SGHRS and YFSETQ. The CDR3 covers 17 residues. CDR3 sequence: CASRVSQGESFITEAFF. DNA for the CDR3: TGCGCCAGCCGGGTCAGTCAGGGGGAGAGTTTTATTACTGAAGCTTTCTTT.

At least ten counts were recorded for this clonotype. V is TRBV7-6 and J is TRBJ1-3, with TRBD1 as a possible D gene (5 bases). The CDR3 has 17 amino acids. The germline CDR1 and CDR2 sequences are SGHVS and FNYEAQ. The V gene lost 1 base and the J gene lost 0 bases, with 13 bases spanning the gap. For the CDR3, the DNA is TGTGCCAGCAGCTTAGGAGCGAAAGGACACTCTGGAAACACCATATATTTT. This translates into CASSLGAKGHSGNTIYF.

This clonotype occurred many times. The chain employs TRBV28 and TRBJ2-2; 12 bases align to TRBD1. Trimming cost V 6 bases and J 8 bases; bases outside gene matches: 7. The CDR3 extends over 15 amino acids. Germline V gene sequence: CDR1 MDHEN, CDR2 SYDVKM. The CDR3: CASRSGTGGFGELFF. In DNA, the CDR3 is TGTGCCAGCAGATCCGGGACAGGGGGCTTTGGGGAGCTGTTTTTT.

With regard to this clonotype: One junction end disagrees with the germline gene, perhaps due to a read error. The CDR3 protein is CASSPTVQDF. The CDR3 coding sequence is TGTGCCAGCAGTCCGACAGTACAAGATTTT. The rearrangement uses TRBV12-3 or TRBV12-4 and TRBJ2-3; tentatively, D is TRBD1 (5 bases). The length of the CDR3 is 10 residues.

This clonotype was counted at least ten times. The chain couples TRBV12-3 or TRBV12-4 to TRBJ2-7; no reliable D call. The ends were cut back, 5 bases at V and 2 bases at J, with 10 bases in the middle. The CDR3 runs to 13 residues. The CDR3 sequence: CASSRANPYEQYF. Here the CDR3 DNA reads TGTGCCAGCAGTAGGGCCAACCCCTACGAGCAGTACTTC.